This TCR beta chain was sequenced in a study of OX40 agonist ivuxolimab in advanced cancers. Notes on the study in general: Doses of 0.1 to 3.0 mg/kg were accompanied by clonal expansion of CD4+ and CD8+ blood T cells by week 6. At 0.1-3.0 mg/kg, partial responders had clonal expansion among the lowest observed.

On this clone itself: Its antigen is unknown.

Method: immunoSEQ multiplex PCR; TCRdb's copy keeps in-frame clones and lacks some. Seen here are some 130,000 clones, just over 90% observed once, and the top ten hold around 1%. This sample comprised CD4+ or CD8+ T cells sorted from blood, obtained in a trial of the OX40 agonist ivuxolimab. The receptor was derived from an adult with an advanced solid tumor such as melanoma, head and neck, liver or kidney cancer.

CDR3 DNA: TGCGCCAGCAGCCACGGGACTGACACCGGGGAGCTGTTTTTT. Encoded protein: CASSHGTDTGELFF. V is TRBV5-1 and J is TRBJ2-2; TRBD2 is a possible D gene (6 bases). The ends were cut back, 4 bases at V and 3 bases at J, with 10 bases in the middle. The length of the CDR3 is 14 residues. Germline V gene sequence: CDR1 SGHRS, CDR2 YFSETQ.